The clone carrying this T cell receptor (beta chain) was seen a few times. The sample belongs to a study of blood T cell repertoires in COVID-19. Study context: Specimens from acute and convalescent COVID-19 originated in the United States, Italy and Spain. From T cells, B-cell-depleted T cells, or PBMCs came the material, which was cDNA or gDNA.

Original processing notes: From reference gene primer amplification, estimates of nucleated cell counts were derived. Assay used: immunoSEQ multiplex PCR; TCRdb lists only in-frame clones, some missing. For V, J and clone size, that table is used; D and trimming come from the DNA. Of 140,000 to 150,000 clones detected, approximately 88% appear once; the ten largest clones hold roughly 10%. From germline, CDR1 is SGHAT and CDR2 FQNNGV. CDR3 length: 17 residues. V shed 6 bases, J shed 5 bases, and the junction held 13 bases outside the gene matches. V and J are TRBV11-2 and TRBJ2-3; 11 bases line up with TRBD1. This receptor was obtained from a man aged 60 to 75 with active or convalescent COVID-19. The sequencing input was peripheral blood. The CDR3 DNA reads TGTGCCAGCAGGCGATGGTCCGGGACAGGGGGGATAGATACGCAGTATTTT. Protein: CASRRWSGTGGIDTQYF.